The 27 T cell receptor beta chains given below trace back to one sample, sequenced in a study of patients and donors after allogeneic stem cell transplantation. TCRdb re-derived calls from the RT-PCR reads in MiXCR, one entry per CDR3 protein. The sample has approximately 140,000 distinct CDR3 sequences, 30% to 45% seen once. Sequencing was done on a sample of blood, either unsorted or a sorted T cell fraction (not recorded which). The origin of the receptors is a human donor who was either an allogeneic HSCT recipient or a stem cell or donor lymphocyte infusion donor (not recorded which). It is not recorded whose cells these are; they may come from a transplant donor.

The J gene is TRBJ2-7, the V gene TRBV20-1, with D unresolved. The germline gives CDR1 DFQATT, CDR2 SNEGSKA (reference sequence). Trimming stripped 6 bases from V and 2 bases from J, with 14 bases between. The CDR3 is made up of 13 amino acids. The CDR3 protein is CSAAAARTYEQYF. The DNA for the CDR3 is TGCAGTGCCGCGGCCGCTCGGACCTACGAGCAGTACTTC.

The table lists this clonotype with a count of one. This sequence joins TRBV5-1 and TRBJ2-2, with D maybe TRBD1 (6 bases). The CDR3 extends over 17 amino acids. Trimming shortened V by 5 bases and J by 0 bases, and 17 bases separated the two germline ends. Germline V CDR1 and CDR2: SGHRS, YFSETQ. Here the CDR3 DNA reads TGCGCCAGCAGATATAGCAGGGGCCCCGCGAACACCGGGGAGCTGTTTTTT. It is translated as CASRYSRGPANTGELFF. The full variable domain, its missing parts supplied by reference TRBV5-1 and TRBJ2-2, is KAGVTQTPRYLIKTRGQQVTLSCSPISGHRSVSWYQQTPGQGLQFLFEYFSETQRNKGNFPGRFSGRQFSNSRSEMNVSTLELGDSALYLCASRYSRGPANTGELFFGEGSRLTVL.

This clonotype was seen a few times. The CDR3 bases are TGTGCCAGCAGTTTCTTGGGAGAGACTGAAGCTTTCTTT. It encodes CASSFLGETEAFF. This rearrangement joins TRBV12-3 or TRBV12-4 to TRBJ1-1; the D is unclear. The CDR3 is 13 residues long. The V gene lost 3 bases and the J gene lost 5 bases, with 10 bases spanning the gap.

J is TRBJ2-1 and V is TRBV20-1; 8 nucleotides match TRBD2. J was trimmed by 2 bases and V by 3 bases; bases with no gene match: 18. The CDR3 contains 19 residues. Per germline, CDR1 DFQATT and CDR2 SNEGSKA (reference sequence). In nucleotides, the CDR3 is TGCAGTGCTAGGGCCTATAGGGCGGGGGGTTCATTGGCCTACAATGAGCAGTTCTTC. As protein: CSARAYRAGGSLAYNEQFF.

The rearrangement uses TRBV5-6 and TRBJ1-2; D unclear. V lost 0 bases and J 5 bases, leaving 14 bases between the germline ends. The germline CDR1 and CDR2 sequences are SGHDT and YYEEEE. The CDR3 contains 15 residues. The CDR3 sequence: CASSLVLNKGYGYTF. CDR3 in DNA: TGTGCCAGCAGCTTGGTTCTCAATAAGGGATATGGCTACACCTTC. The variable domain in full, with the rest retrieved from reference TRBV5-6 and TRBJ1-2, is DAGVTQSPTHLIKTRGQQVTLRCSPKSGHDTVSWYQQALGQGPQFIFQYYEEEERQRGNFPDRFSGHQFPNYSSELNVNALLLGDSALYLCASSLVLNKGYGYTFGSGTRLTVV.

The V call is TRBV20-1, the J call TRBJ2-7; TRBD1 matches at 7 bases. This CDR3 region has 12 residues. In germline, CDR1 is DFQATT, CDR2 SNEGSKA (reference sequence). V lost 4 bases and J lost 2; bases outside the gene matches: 2. The CDR3 is CSATTGPYEQYF. CDR3 DNA: TGCAGTGCTACGACAGGGCCCTACGAGCAGTACTTC.

A few counts support this clonotype. The gene calls are TRBV27 and TRBJ1-6; no firm D call. The CDR3 contains 14 residues. Germline CDR1 MNHEY, CDR2 SMNVEV (reference sequence). Trimming stripped 2 bases from V and 5 bases from J, with 7 bases between. CDR3 loop: CASSLMRNNSPLHF. For the CDR3, the DNA is TGTGCCAGCAGTTTAATGCGGAATAATTCACCCCTCCACTTT.

This sequence joins TRBV12-3 or TRBV12-4 and TRBJ1-5, with 8 bases that match TRBD1. The CDR3 consists of 16 residues. With V trimmed by 7 bases and J by 4 bases, 12 bases remained unmatched. The CDR3 DNA is TGTGCCAGCACTCTCGGACAGGGCGCGGGAAATCAGCCCCAGCATTTT. Protein product: CASTLGQGAGNQPQHF.

The genes are TRBV30 and TRBJ1-2; perhaps TRBD1 as D (6 bases). Trimming removed 0 bases at V and 2 bases at J, with 16 bases between. Germline V gene data show CDR1 as GTSNPN and CDR2 as SVGIG (reference sequence). This CDR3 has 16 amino acids. CDR3 nucleotide sequence: TGTGCCTGGAGTGTTAATGGGGGACACAGCAACTATGGCTACACCTTC. Translation: CAWSVNGGHSNYGYTF.

This chain connects TRBV29-1 to TRBJ1-1, with D hard to call. CDR3 size: 14 residues. Trimming left V 5 bases short and J 3 bases short, with 16 bases between. Germline V CDR1 and CDR2: SQVTM, ANQGSEA. CDR3 bases: TGCAGCGTTCCGTACACCCGCGAGTACACTGAAGCTTTCTTT. Its protein product is CSVPYTREYTEAFF. The variable domain in full, with the rest retrieved from reference TRBV29-1 and TRBJ1-1, is SAVISQKPSRDICQRGTSLTIQCQVDSQVTMMFWYRQQPGQSLTLIATANQGSEATYESGFVIDKFPISRPNLTFSTLTVSNMSPEDSSIYLCSVPYTREYTEAFFGQGTRLTVV.

The rearrangement joins TRBV7-9 to TRBJ1-4, with D maybe TRBD1 (5 bases). Deletions cut 5 bases from V and 6 bases from J, with 16 bases between. This CDR3 comprises 15 residues. Germline V gene data show CDR1 as SEHNR and CDR2 as FQNEAQ (reference sequence). CDR3 in amino acids: CASSPLPGDDEKLFF. Here the CDR3 DNA reads TGTGCCAGCAGCCCCCTCCCCGGGGACGATGAAAAACTGTTTTTT.

V and J are TRBV12-3 or TRBV12-4 and TRBJ2-1; 8 bases fit TRBD2. V was clipped by 4 bases and J by 6 bases; unmatched bases: 2. This CDR3 has 13 amino acids. Written as DNA, the CDR3 is TGTGCCAGCAGTTGGACTAGCAGCAATGAGCAGTTCTTC. Amino acid sequence: CASSWTSSNEQFF.

Here the CDR3 reads CAISEGRELGEQYF. In nucleotides, the CDR3 is TGTGCCATCAGTGAGGGCAGGGAATTGGGCGAGCAGTACTTC. J is TRBJ2-7 and V is TRBV10-3; D might be TRBD1 (5 bases). The CDR3 loop spans 14 amino acids. Germline V gives CDR1 ENHRY, CDR2 SYGVKD. The V gene lost 2 bases and the J gene lost 6 bases, with 14 bases spanning the gap.

The table lists this clonotype with a few counts. The chain has TRBV29-1 and TRBJ2-4; D gene uncertain. This CDR3 spans 13 amino acids. Germline CDR1 SQVTM, CDR2 ANQGSEA. Deletions cut 2 bases from V and 0 bases from J, with 5 bases between. CDR3 DNA sequence: TGCAGCGTTGAACCGCTAGCCAAAAACATTCAGTACTTC. This gives the protein CSVEPLAKNIQYF.

This clonotype has just a few counts. The chain links TRBV20-1 to TRBJ1-2; 8 bases match TRBD1. CDR3 size: 14 residues. With V trimmed by 5 bases and J by 4 bases, 9 bases remained unmatched. Germline CDR1 is DFQATT and CDR2 is SNEGSKA (reference sequence). The CDR3: CSASGTGSVYGYTF. CDR3 nucleotide sequence: TGCAGTGCTTCAGGGACAGGTTCGGTCTATGGCTACACCTTC.

The CDR3 protein is CAISETTYVDTEAFF. In DNA, the CDR3 is TGTGCCATCAGTGAGACCACATATGTTGACACTGAAGCTTTCTTT. The genes are TRBV10-3 and TRBJ1-1; D is uncertain. CDR3 length: 15 amino acids. The V end lost 2 bases, the J end lost 3 bases, and 13 bases lay between the germline ends. The germline V gene encodes CDR1 ENHRY and CDR2 SYGVKD.

The V call is TRBV25-1, the J call TRBJ1-1; D is unclear. Germline CDR1 is MGHDK and CDR2 is SYGVNS. This CDR3 contains 16 residues. The V end was cut by 3 bases, the J end by 1 base, with 15 bases between. CDR3 region: CASSDKPRTGNTEAFF. The CDR3 DNA reads TGTGCCAGCAGTGACAAACCTCGGACGGGGAACACTGAAGCTTTCTTT.

This clonotype has more than one count but fewer than ten. This chain connects TRBV3-1 to TRBJ1-1, with 9 bases fitting TRBD1. The CDR3 loop spans 14 amino acids. The V segment lost 4 bases and the J segment 4 bases; nucleotides outside the gene matches: 4. Germline assignment: CDR1 LGHDT and CDR2 YNNKEL (reference sequence). CDR3 loop: CASSRTGESTEAFF. The CDR3 DNA is TGTGCCAGCAGCCGGACAGGGGAGTCCACTGAAGCTTTCTTT.

J is TRBJ1-6 and V is TRBV7-2, with TRBD1 matching over 10 bases. Trimming at V came to 1 base and at J to 9 bases, leaving 9 bases not matched to a gene. In germline, CDR1 is SGHTA, CDR2 FQGNSA. This CDR3 has 17 amino acids. CDR3 sequence reads: CASSLVAGTGEVSPLHF. The CDR3 bases are TGTGCCAGCAGCTTAGTTGCTGGGACAGGGGAGGTTTCACCCCTCCACTTT.

This clonotype was found a few times. This chain links TRBV6-6 with TRBJ1-1; D remains ambiguous. Between the trimmed V and J ends, which lost 9 bases and 2 bases, there was a span of 19 bases. The germline gives CDR1 MNHNY, CDR2 SVGAGI (reference sequence). The CDR3 sequence is 15 residues long. The CDR3 loop is CASAEPSGSNTEAFF. CDR3 coding DNA: TGTGCCAGTGCAGAACCCTCCGGGTCAAACACTGAAGCTTTCTTT.

This clonotype was seen more than once but under ten times. The V gene is TRBV7-3, the J gene TRBJ2-1; 7 positions match TRBD2. J gave up 0 bases and V 5 bases, and 7 bases lay outside the gene matches. Germline values: CDR1 SGHTA, CDR2 FQGTGA. The CDR3 covers 16 residues. In DNA form, the CDR3 reads TGTGCCAGCAGCCTCATCGGCGGGAGCTCCTACAATGAGCAGTTCTTC. It yields the protein CASSLIGGSSYNEQFF.

This chain joins TRBV7-9 and TRBJ2-5; weak D call: TRBD1 (6 bases). V lost 2 bases and J lost 8, with 18 bases in between. CDR1 and CDR2 (germline): SEHNR, FQNEAQ (reference sequence). The CDR3 runs 15 residues. CDR3: CASSLSRGPKRTQYF. In DNA, the CDR3 is TGTGCCAGCAGCTTAAGCAGGGGCCCCAAGAGAACCCAGTACTTC.

This clonotype has only a few counts. The rearrangement uses TRBV12-3 or TRBV12-4 and TRBJ1-1; no reliable D call. Trimming stripped 7 bases from V and 1 base from J, with 4 bases between. CDR3 length: 11 residues. The CDR3 here is CASTTNTEAFF. CDR3 in DNA: TGTGCCAGCACAACGAACACTGAAGCTTTCTTT.

The CDR3 loop reads CASSQLRQGAHTEAFF. The CDR3 coding sequence is TGCGCCAGCAGCCAATTAAGACAGGGGGCGCACACTGAAGCTTTCTTT. The V and J genes are TRBV4-1 and TRBJ1-1; 10 bases are a match to TRBD1. Trimming removed 2 bases from V and 3 bases from J; junction bases left unmatched: 6. Per the germline V gene, CDR1 is MGHRA and CDR2 is YSYEKL. The CDR3 spans 16 residues.

This chain connects TRBV19 to TRBJ1-2; 10 bases align to TRBD1. The V gene's germline CDR1 is LNHDA and CDR2 SQIVND (reference sequence). CDR3 size: 14 residues. J gave up 4 bases and V 6 bases, and 5 bases lay outside the gene matches. The CDR3 loop reads CASSLDRGPYGYTF. CDR3 sequence (DNA): TGTGCCAGTAGCCTTGACAGGGGGCCCTATGGCTACACCTTC.

This rearrangement joins TRBV12-3 or TRBV12-4 to TRBJ2-5; 10 nucleotides agree with TRBD2. This CDR3 spans 14 amino acids. With 6 bases clipped from V and 1 base from J, the junction kept 2 bases outside the gene matches. CDR3 loop: CASRRTSGQETQYF. For the CDR3, the DNA is TGTGCCAGCAGGCGGACTAGCGGCCAAGAGACCCAGTACTTC.

This chain links TRBV20-1 with TRBJ2-5; D is unclear. In germline, CDR1 is DFQATT, CDR2 SNEGSKA (reference sequence). Trimming cost V 6 bases and J 13 bases, with 9 bases left between them. This CDR3 has 8 residues. For the CDR3, the DNA is TGCAGTGCCCAGCCCCCGTACTTC. Translation: CSAQPPYF.